This T cell receptor beta chain appears in the sequencing data of a study of T cell repertoires in cytomegalovirus infection. Comment on this clonotype: Its target is unknown.

Study results and limitations: In two of eight donors, the top clonotype was HLA-C-restricted CMV-specific.

TCRdb used MiXCR to reprocess the reads, holding one entry per CDR3 protein. The data hold approximately 1,000,000 distinct CDR3 sequences, with approximately 30% observed a single time. V lost 7 bases and J 2 bases, leaving 9 bases between the germline ends. The CDR3 contains 13 residues. Germline V gene sequence: CDR1 LNHDA, CDR2 SQIVND (reference sequence). The rearrangement uses TRBV19 and TRBJ1-3; TRBD1 is a possible D gene (5 bases). The source is a human donor in good health (CMV status not recorded). Some clones in this sample may be carry-over from other donors' samples. The input for sequencing was cultured CD8+ T cells from PBMCs, taken from culture after CMV antigen stimulation. CDR3 loop: CASNEGPGNTIYF. DNA of the CDR3: TGTGCCAGTAACGAGGGACCTGGAAACACCATATATTTT.